This T cell receptor (beta chain) comes out of a study of neoadjuvant nivolumab and ipilimumab in lung cancer. The protocol was immunoSEQ multiplex PCR, while the TCRdb copy is restricted to in-frame clones and leaves out a portion. The data show 25,000 to 30,000 clones, about 78% seen once. As for this clone: Its antigen is as yet unknown.

General study points: Resected tumors had greater TCR richness and clonality than uninvolved lung. Only a small number of samples underwent TCR sequencing. Pathologic regression was not significantly tied to TCR clonality. Pretherapy blood TCR richness correlated positively with resected tumor richness.

The V end lost 4 bases, the J end lost 6 bases, and 12 bases lay between the germline ends. The germline gives CDR1 LNHDA, CDR2 SQIVND (reference sequence). This CDR3 contains 13 residues. The origin of this receptor is an adult with non-small cell lung cancer. The chain recombines TRBV19 with TRBJ1-1; no firm D call. The sequencing here drew on tumor tissue, taken after neoadjuvant nivolumab, alone or with ipilimumab, at or shortly before surgery. The CDR3 is CASSTGRSAEAFF. CDR3 sequence (DNA): TGTGCCAGTAGTACCGGTCGTTCTGCTGAAGCTTTCTTT.